This TCR beta chain was recorded in a study of blood T cell repertoires in COVID-19. Study details: Some COVID-19 samples were acute and others convalescent; all came from the United States, Italy and Spain. T cells, B-cell-depleted T cells, or PBMCs provided the cDNA or gDNA that served as material.

Original data processing: It was from reference gene primer amplification that nucleated cell counts were estimated. Using immunoSEQ multiplex PCR, the repertoire was profiled, and TCRdb retains in-frame clones only, with some absent. V and J calls and clone size are given by that table; D and trimming were obtained from the DNA. The sample has some 83,000 clones, about 90% seen once. Sequencing was carried out using peripheral blood. The TCR was taken from a man aged 80 or over in a cohort sampled during active COVID-19.

The CDR3 nucleotides read TGTGCCAGCAGTCGCGAGGCTGGGTACCAAGAGACCCAGTACTTC. As protein: CASSREAGYQETQYF. The chain has TRBV28 and TRBJ2-5; D ambiguous. This CDR3 comprises 15 residues. The ends were cut back, 5 bases at V and 0 bases at J, with 13 bases in the middle. CDR1 and CDR2 (germline): MDHEN, SYDVKM.